A single sample is the source of the 8 T cell receptor beta chains below, sequenced in a study of T cell responses to AZD1222 COVID-19 vaccine. Measured with immunoSEQ multiplex PCR; TCRdb has only the in-frame clones, and not every one. The sample carries approximately 100,000 clones, over 80% recorded once. The sample consisted of peripheral blood, taken on day 0 of AZD1222 vaccination. These receptor sequences come from an adult in good health.

The CDR3, as DNA: TGTGCCAGCAGGACAGACTTCTACGAGCAGTACTTC. Translating gives CASRTDFYEQYF. The V call is TRBV2, the J call TRBJ2-7, with D possibly TRBD1 on 5 matching bases. Trimming cost V 6 bases and J 3 bases, with 9 bases left between them. The germline V gene encodes CDR1 SNHLY and CDR2 FYNNEI. This CDR3 comprises 12 residues.

CDR3 protein: CASSQGTGPPSNEQFF. For the CDR3, the DNA is TGTGCCAGCAGCCAAGGGACGGGCCCCCCGTCCAATGAGCAGTTCTTC. V usage is TRBV14 and J usage is TRBJ2-1; D is unclear. With 1 base removed from V and 6 bases from J, the gap between germline ends came to 16 bases. CDR3 length: 16 amino acids. Germline V gene sequence: CDR1 SGHDN, CDR2 FVKESK.

The CDR3 sequence is CASRHTGRGKETQYF. The CDR3 DNA reads as TGTGCCAGCAGACACACTGGCAGGGGGAAAGAGACCCAGTACTTC. This chain uses TRBV6-5 with TRBJ2-5, with TRBD1 matching over 7 bases. Looked up from germline, CDR1 is MNHEY and CDR2 is SVGAGI. This CDR3 comprises 15 residues. The ends lost 6 bases at V and 3 bases at J; junction bases unmatched: 10.

This clone has a single count. The chain uses TRBV7-6 and TRBJ2-5; the D is unclear. Germline V gene lookup returns CDR1 SGHVS and CDR2 FNYEAQ. The CDR3 loop spans 14 amino acids. Trimming cost V 4 bases and J 4 bases, with 13 bases left between them. Here the CDR3 reads CASSSVGRLETQYF. CDR3 DNA sequence: TGTGCCAGCAGCTCAGTCGGTCGGTTAGAGACCCAGTACTTC.

The gene calls are TRBV6-5 and TRBJ2-2; unclear D gene. V was shortened by 6 bases and J by 6 bases, with 8 bases between the two germline ends. The germline CDR1 and CDR2 sequences are MNHEY and SVGAGI. The CDR3 sequence is 12 residues long. CDR3 in amino acids: CASSQGPGELFF. As DNA, the CDR3 is TGTGCCAGCAGCCAAGGGCCCGGGGAGCTGTTTTTT.

This clone occurred once. This rearrangement joins TRBV20-1 to TRBJ2-7, with TRBD1 identical over 9 bases. The ends lost 3 bases at V and 7 bases at J; junction bases unmatched: 10. The CDR3 length is 14 residues. CDR1 and CDR2 from the germline V gene are DFQATT and SNEGSKA (reference sequence). The CDR3, as DNA: TGCAGTGCTAGTACCGGGACAGGGAGAGGAGAGCAGTACTTC. Amino acid sequence: CSASTGTGRGEQYF.

This chain links TRBV6-5 with TRBJ2-3, with 9 positions matching TRBD2. CDR1 is MNHEY, CDR2 SVGAGI, per germline. Trimming took 9 bases from V and 5 from J; bases not matched to a gene: 9. The CDR3 spans 14 residues. The CDR3 is CASRVLAGLDTQYF. CDR3 in DNA: TGTGCCAGTCGGGTGCTAGCGGGACTAGATACGCAGTATTTT.

V is TRBV6-5 and J is TRBJ1-1; no clear D gene. The ends were cut back, 6 bases at V and 3 bases at J, with 14 bases in the middle. The CDR3 length is 14 residues. The germline gives CDR1 MNHEY, CDR2 SVGAGI. CDR3 in amino acids: CASRWVPRDTEAFF. The CDR3 DNA reads as TGTGCCAGCAGGTGGGTTCCGAGGGACACTGAAGCTTTCTTT.